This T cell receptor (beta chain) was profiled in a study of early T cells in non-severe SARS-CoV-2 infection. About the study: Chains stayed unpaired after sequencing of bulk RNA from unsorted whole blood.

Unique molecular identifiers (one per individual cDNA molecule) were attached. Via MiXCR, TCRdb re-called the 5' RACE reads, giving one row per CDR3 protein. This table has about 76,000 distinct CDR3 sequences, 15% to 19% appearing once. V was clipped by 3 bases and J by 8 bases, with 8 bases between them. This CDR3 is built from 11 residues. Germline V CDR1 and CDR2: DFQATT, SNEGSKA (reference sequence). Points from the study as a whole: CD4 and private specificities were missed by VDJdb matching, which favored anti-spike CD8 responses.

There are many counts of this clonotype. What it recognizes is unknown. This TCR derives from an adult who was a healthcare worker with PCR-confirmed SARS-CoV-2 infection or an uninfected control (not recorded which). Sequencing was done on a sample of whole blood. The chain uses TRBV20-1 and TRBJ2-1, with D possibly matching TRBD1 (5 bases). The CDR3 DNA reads TGCAGTGCTAGCCAGGGCGATGAGCAGTTCTTC. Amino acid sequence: CSASQGDEQFF.